What follows are 15 T cell receptor beta chains derived from one specimen sequenced in a study of cytomegalovirus exposure and HLA in healthy donors (dated by TCRdb to the late 2010s). Library creation used the immunoSEQ multiplex PCR assay. A mixture of 60 forward primers for TCR Vbeta segments and 13 reverse primers for TCR Jbeta segments was used in the multiplex PCR. The clones in this table, taken by TCRdb from immuneACCESS, are in-frame only. Not every clone is retained; where verified, under half of the shortfall comes from an unresolved V gene, and the cause of the rest is unknown. This sample comprises approximately 190,000 clones, roughly four fifths of them detected only once. The leading ten clones occupy about 0.78% of the sample. Sequenced material: PBMCs. All receptors derive from a woman aged 18-30 years in good health and CMV-seronegative.

The CDR3 loop is CATSRRDREVDGYTF. The CDR3 DNA reads TGTGCCACCAGCAGAAGGGACAGGGAAGTCGATGGCTACACCTTC. The chain joins TRBV15 to TRBJ1-2; 9 bases agree with TRBD1. This CDR3 is 15 amino acids long. Germline CDR1 is LNHNV and CDR2 is YYDKDF (reference sequence). V was clipped by 2 bases and J by 6 bases; unmatched bases: 7.

This clone was counted only a few times. V usage is TRBV5-6 and J usage is TRBJ2-7; D possibly corresponds to TRBD1 (5 bases). Trimming took off 0 bases at V and 3 bases at J, with 10 bases between the two ends. The CDR3 covers 14 residues. Germline CDR1 reads SGHDT; CDR2 reads YYEEEE. CDR3 protein: CASSLARVGYEQYF. CDR3 in DNA: TGTGCCAGCAGCTTGGCCAGGGTTGGCTACGAGCAGTACTTC.

The chain employs TRBV19 and TRBJ2-7; weak D call: TRBD2 (5 bases). This CDR3 is built from 14 residues. Deletions cut 4 bases from V and 2 bases from J, with 12 bases between. CDR1 LNHDA and CDR2 SQIVND come from the germline V gene (reference sequence). In DNA form, the CDR3 reads TGTGCCAGTAGTAGGACTTCCAGGACCTACGAGCAGTACTTC. Translated: CASSRTSRTYEQYF. The variable domain in full, with the rest retrieved from reference TRBV19 and TRBJ2-7, is DGGITQSPKYLFRKEGQNVTLSCEQNLNHDAMYWYRQDPGQGLRLIYYSQIVNDFQKGDIAEGYSVSREKKESFPLTVTSAQKNPTAFYLCASSRTSRTYEQYFGPGTRLTVT.

The gene calls are TRBV18 and TRBJ2-1; no firm D call. The CDR3 has 13 residues. V lost 4 bases, J lost 4 bases, and 8 bases lay in between. Per germline, CDR1 KGHSH and CDR2 LQKENI. The CDR3 coding sequence is TGTGCCAGCTCACTCGGGTTATACAATGAGCAGTTCTTC. Its translation: CASSLGLYNEQFF.

The chain is built from TRBV6-6 and TRBJ1-5; D not resolved. Germline V lookup: CDR1 MNHNY, CDR2 SVGAGI (reference sequence). The CDR3 totals 15 residues. V dropped 2 bases and J dropped 1 base, with 9 bases sitting between them. The chain's CDR3 is CASSYEGSSNQPQHF. In DNA, the CDR3 is TGTGCCAGCAGTTACGAGGGATCGAGCAATCAGCCCCAGCATTTT.

This rearrangement joins TRBV29-1 to TRBJ1-3; D remains unclear. The CDR3 consists of 13 residues. Germline CDR1 is SQVTM and CDR2 is ANQGSEA. V shed 6 bases and J shed 4 bases, with 13 bases lying between them. CDR3 protein: CSVVRAGGNTIYF. CDR3 coding DNA: TGCAGCGTCGTTCGGGCGGGCGGAAACACCATATATTTT.

The chain carries TRBV7-9 and TRBJ2-7, with a weak D call TRBD2 (6 bases). The length of the CDR3 is 15 residues. Looked up from germline, CDR1 is SEHNR and CDR2 is FQNEAQ (reference sequence). V lost 3 bases and J 6 bases, leaving 18 bases between the germline ends. For the CDR3, the DNA is TGTGCCAGCAGCTTGGGATCGGGGGATACTGGCGAGCAGTACTTC. Translating it yields CASSLGSGDTGEQYF.

The rearrangement uses TRBV5-1 and TRBJ1-2; TRBD1 agrees at 7 bases. Looked up from germline, CDR1 is SGHRS and CDR2 is YFSETQ. V dropped 4 bases and J dropped 4; count of bases not matched to a gene: 13. The CDR3 consists of 16 residues. The CDR3 loop reads CASSLAGVGGFYGYTF. In DNA, the CDR3 is TGCGCCAGCAGCCTGGCAGGGGTAGGGGGCTTCTATGGCTACACCTTC.

The V and J genes are TRBV27 and TRBJ2-5, with D perhaps TRBD2 (6 bases). The germline CDR1 and CDR2 sequences are MNHEY and SMNVEV (reference sequence). The ends were cut back, 6 bases at V and 1 base at J, with 15 bases in the middle. The CDR3 runs to 15 residues. The CDR3 DNA reads TGTGCCAGCAGCCCCCGAAGGACTACCCAAGAGACCCAGTACTTC. Encoded protein: CASSPRRTTQETQYF.

This rearrangement joins TRBV7-6 to TRBJ1-1, with D tentatively TRBD1 (6 bases). The CDR3 covers 13 residues. CDR1 SGHVS and CDR2 FNYEAQ come from the germline V gene. The germline V and J ends were trimmed by 4 bases and 5 bases, with 11 bases remaining between them. CDR3 coding DNA: TGTGCCAGCAGCTCACAGGGTCATACTGAAGCTTTCTTT. It codes for CASSSQGHTEAFF.

The V call is TRBV28, the J call TRBJ1-4; 7 bases map to TRBD1. V shed 5 bases and J 6 bases; nucleotides not matched to a gene: 9. This CDR3 spans 15 amino acids. Germline CDR1 is MDHEN and CDR2 is SYDVKM. In nucleotides, the CDR3 is TGTGCCAGCAGTCTATACCGGGACAGAGATGAAAAACTGTTTTTT. This translates into CASSLYRDRDEKLFF.

The chain is built from TRBV2 and TRBJ2-7; D is uncertain. Germline V CDR1 and CDR2: SNHLY, FYNNEI. V lost 5 bases and J 6 bases, leaving 17 bases between the germline ends. The CDR3 is made up of 14 amino acids. The CDR3: CASSLPLWSLEQYF. For the CDR3, the DNA is TGTGCCAGCAGTCTCCCCCTATGGTCCCTCGAGCAGTACTTC.

This clone showed up just a few times. The V gene is TRBV6-1, the J gene TRBJ2-3; D may be TRBD1 (6 bases). The CDR3 spans 15 residues. V was clipped by 4 bases and J by 1 base, with 12 bases between them. CDR1 is MNHNS, CDR2 SASEGT, per germline. The CDR3 spells CASSATRGGTDTQYF. As DNA, the CDR3 is TGTGCCAGCAGTGCGACCAGGGGTGGCACAGATACGCAGTATTTT.

Comment on this clone: At one of its ends the junction is not consistent with the germline gene, which may arise from a read error. The J gene is TRBJ2-5, the V gene TRBV7-2, with 13 bases fitting TRBD2. This CDR3 contains 17 residues. Germline-derived CDR1 and CDR2 are SGHTA and FQGNSA. The CDR3 is CASSLAGLAGNQETQYF. Written as DNA, the CDR3 is TGTGCCAGCAGCCTAGCGGGACTAGCGGGGAATCAAGAGACCCAGTACTTC.

This chain connects TRBV7-2 to TRBJ2-5, with unresolved D. The germline gives CDR1 SGHTA, CDR2 FQGNSA. The length of the CDR3 is 15 residues. V was pared by 1 base and J by 1 base, with 10 bases between. CDR3 region: CASSLGRLFQETQYF. DNA of the CDR3: TGTGCCAGCAGCTTAGGACGACTGTTCCAAGAGACCCAGTACTTC.